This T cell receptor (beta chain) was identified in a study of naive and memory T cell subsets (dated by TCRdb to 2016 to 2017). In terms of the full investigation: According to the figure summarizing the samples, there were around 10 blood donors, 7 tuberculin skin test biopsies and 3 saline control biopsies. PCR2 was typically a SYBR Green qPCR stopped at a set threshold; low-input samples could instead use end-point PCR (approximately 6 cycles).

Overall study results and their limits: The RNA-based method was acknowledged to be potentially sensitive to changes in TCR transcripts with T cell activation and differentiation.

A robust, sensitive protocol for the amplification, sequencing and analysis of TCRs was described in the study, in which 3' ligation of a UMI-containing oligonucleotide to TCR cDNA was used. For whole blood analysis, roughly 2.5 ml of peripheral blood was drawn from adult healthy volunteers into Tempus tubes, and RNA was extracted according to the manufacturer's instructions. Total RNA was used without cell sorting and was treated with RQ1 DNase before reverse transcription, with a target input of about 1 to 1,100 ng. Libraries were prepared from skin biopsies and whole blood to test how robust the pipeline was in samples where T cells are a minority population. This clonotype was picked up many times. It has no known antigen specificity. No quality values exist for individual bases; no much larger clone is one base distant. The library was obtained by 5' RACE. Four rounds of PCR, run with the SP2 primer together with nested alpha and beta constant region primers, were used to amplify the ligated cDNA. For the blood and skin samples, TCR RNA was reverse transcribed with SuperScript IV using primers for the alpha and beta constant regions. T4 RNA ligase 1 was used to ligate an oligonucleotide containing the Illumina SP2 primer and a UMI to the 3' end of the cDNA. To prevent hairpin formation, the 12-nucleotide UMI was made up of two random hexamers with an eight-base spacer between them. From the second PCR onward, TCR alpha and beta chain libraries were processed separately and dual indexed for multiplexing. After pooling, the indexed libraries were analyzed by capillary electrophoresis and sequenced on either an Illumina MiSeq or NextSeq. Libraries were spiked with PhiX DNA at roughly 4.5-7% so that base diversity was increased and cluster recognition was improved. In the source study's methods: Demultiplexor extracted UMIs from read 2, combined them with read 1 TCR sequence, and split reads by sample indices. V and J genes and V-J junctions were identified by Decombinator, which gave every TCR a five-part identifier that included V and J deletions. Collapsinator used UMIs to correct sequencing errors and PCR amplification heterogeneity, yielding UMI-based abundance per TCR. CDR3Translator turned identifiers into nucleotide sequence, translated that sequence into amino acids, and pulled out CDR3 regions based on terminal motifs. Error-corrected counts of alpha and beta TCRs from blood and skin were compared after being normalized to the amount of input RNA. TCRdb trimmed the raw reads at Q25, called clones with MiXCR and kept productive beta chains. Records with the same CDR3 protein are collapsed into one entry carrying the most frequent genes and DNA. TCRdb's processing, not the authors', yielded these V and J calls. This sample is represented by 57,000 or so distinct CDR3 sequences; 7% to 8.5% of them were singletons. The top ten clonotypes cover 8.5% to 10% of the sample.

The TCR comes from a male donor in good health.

The nucleotides read TGTGCCAGCAGAGACGAGACAGGTCAAGAGACCCAGTACTTC. The encoded protein is CASRDETGQETQYF. This chain joins TRBV6-1 to TRBJ2-5; TRBD1 is possibly the D segment (6 matching bases). The CDR3 runs 14 residues from the cysteine to the phenylalanine. Just the 42-base CDR3 DNA is kept, in frame starting at base 1. V loses 6 bases of germline sequence and J loses 2 bases, and the interval between the two ends is 13 bases. Via the germline V gene, CDR1 is MNHNS and CDR2 SASEGT.